Below, 26 T cell receptor beta chains from the same sample are listed, as sequenced in a study of shared clonotypes between healthy human individuals. Profiling relied on immunoSEQ multiplex PCR, and the TCRdb table lists in-frame clones only, not all of them. This table holds about 2.3 million clones, about nine tenths found once. Sequenced input: naive CD4+ T cells from PBMCs. Stated subset: CD45RA+ positively selected. The source of these receptors is a man younger than 35 in good health. Some clones in this sample may be carry-over from other donors' samples.

The gene calls are TRBV28 and TRBJ1-2; 8 bases align to TRBD1. V shed 4 bases, J shed 2 bases, and the junction held 12 bases outside the gene matches. The germline CDR1 and CDR2 sequences are MDHEN and SYDVKM. The CDR3 is 17 amino acids. CDR3 sequence (DNA): TGTGCCAGCAGTTCAATCGGACAGGGTTGGTTAAACTATGGCTACACCTTC. Encoded protein: CASSSIGQGWLNYGYTF.

This clone was recorded once. The rearrangement uses TRBV28 and TRBJ2-5; 7 bases fit TRBD2. Germline V gene lookup returns CDR1 MDHEN and CDR2 SYDVKM. The J segment lost 7 bases and the V segment lost 3 bases, leaving 8 bases of the junction unmatched. This CDR3 has 14 amino acids. As DNA, the CDR3 is TGTGCCAGCAGTTTCCCGGGTGGCGGGGGGACCCAGTACTTC. This encodes CASSFPGGGGTQYF.

The J gene is TRBJ2-1, the V gene TRBV5-1; no clear D. The CDR3 covers 14 residues. With 0 bases removed from V and 6 bases from J, the gap between germline ends came to 10 bases. CDR1 and CDR2 from the germline V gene are SGHRS and YFSETQ. In nucleotides, the CDR3 is TGCGCCAGCAGCTTGGTGGTCCAACCCAATGAGCAGTTCTTC. It translates to CASSLVVQPNEQFF.

On this clone itself: This specimen includes other DNA sequences encoding the same CDR3. The rearrangement links TRBV5-4 to TRBJ2-2, with TRBD1 identical over 7 bases. Germline loops: CDR1 SGHNT, CDR2 YYREEE (reference sequence). With V trimmed by 4 bases and J by 1 base, 4 bases remained unmatched. The CDR3 is made up of 15 amino acids. The CDR3 DNA sequence: TGTGCCAGCAGCCTGGACAGGCTGAACACCGGGGAGCTGTTTTTT. Translating gives CASSLDRLNTGELFF.

This chain uses TRBV5-4 with TRBJ2-7; 7 nucleotides match TRBD2. Unmatched junction bases numbered 6, after V lost 0 bases and J lost 3 bases. This CDR3 comprises 15 residues. Germline V lookup: CDR1 SGHNT, CDR2 YYREEE (reference sequence). The DNA of the CDR3 is TGTGCCAGCAGCTTGGTTTCTAGCGGAATCTACGAGCAGTACTTC. This translates into CASSLVSSGIYEQYF.

The rearrangement links TRBV7-2 to TRBJ2-2; D is unresolved. Trimming pared 1 base from V and 7 bases from J, leaving 7 bases between. Germline loops: CDR1 SGHTA, CDR2 FQGNSA. The CDR3 has 13 amino acids. CDR3 in DNA: TGTGCCAGCAGCTTAGAATACGTCGGGGAGCTGTTTTTT. It encodes CASSLEYVGELFF.

The V call is TRBV25-1, the J call TRBJ1-3; a possible D gene is TRBD1 (6 bases). CDR3 length equals 17 residues. The germline V gene encodes CDR1 MGHDK and CDR2 SYGVNS. Trimming pared 5 bases from V and 1 base from J, leaving 18 bases between. The CDR3 protein is CASSPSDLGHSGNTIYF. CDR3 in DNA: TGTGCCAGCAGTCCCTCAGACTTGGGACATTCTGGAAACACCATATATTTT.

The chain employs TRBV11-2 and TRBJ2-2, with D perhaps matching TRBD1 or TRBD2 (5 bases each). Per the germline V gene, CDR1 is SGHAT and CDR2 is FQNNGV. The V end was cut by 5 bases, the J end by 2 bases, with 12 bases between. CDR3 length: 15 residues. The CDR3 here is CASSLRDRNTGELFF. CDR3 in DNA: TGTGCCAGCAGCCTTAGGGACCGAAACACCGGGGAGCTGTTTTTT.

The J gene is TRBJ2-3, the V gene TRBV11-2; TRBD2 matches 10 bases. The V segment lost 4 bases and the J segment 4 bases; nucleotides outside the gene matches: 8. The CDR3 is 16 residues long. Germline CDR1 is SGHAT and CDR2 is FQNNGV. The CDR3: CASSYLSGRASDTQYF. The CDR3 DNA sequence: TGTGCCAGCAGCTACCTCAGCGGGAGGGCCTCAGATACGCAGTATTTT.

This chain uses TRBV9 with TRBJ2-7, with D maybe TRBD2 (6 bases). CDR1 and CDR2 (germline): SGDLS, YYNGEE. This CDR3 is 15 amino acids long. Trimming pared 3 bases from V and 2 bases from J, leaving 15 bases between. DNA for the CDR3: TGTGCCAGCAGCGCCGCCTGGGGACTCCCCTACGAGCAGTACTTC. Amino acids: CASSAAWGLPYEQYF.

The V gene is TRBV6-6, the J gene TRBJ2-7; D perhaps matches TRBD1 (6 bases). Trimming pared 6 bases from V and 1 base from J, leaving 10 bases between. Germline lookup yields CDR1 MNHNY and CDR2 SVGAGI (reference sequence). The CDR3 consists of 13 residues. CDR3 in amino acids: CASSLQGSYEQYF. For the CDR3, the DNA is TGTGCCAGCAGCCTACAGGGATCCTACGAGCAGTACTTC.

The rearrangement joins TRBV27 to TRBJ1-2; 7 bases align to TRBD1. Losses at the gene ends were 5 bases for V and 1 base for J; bases not matched to a gene: 4. Germline loops: CDR1 MNHEY, CDR2 SMNVEV (reference sequence). The CDR3 runs to 14 residues. CDR3 in amino acids: CASSARQGNYGYTF. The CDR3 region has the DNA TGTGCCAGCAGTGCCCGACAGGGTAACTATGGCTACACCTTC.

This clone appeared once. V is TRBV5-4 and J is TRBJ1-2, with D uncertain. The V gene's germline CDR1 is SGHNT and CDR2 YYREEE (reference sequence). Between the trimmed V and J ends, which lost 1 base and 1 base, there was a span of 8 bases. CDR3 size: 14 residues. The CDR3 loop is CASSLRHLNYGYTF. CDR3 nucleotides: TGTGCCAGCAGCTTGAGACACCTTAACTATGGCTACACCTTC. Variable domain in full (rest from reference TRBV5-4 and TRBJ1-2): ETGVTQSPTHLIKTRGQQVTLRCSSQSGHNTVSWYQQALGQGPQFIFQYYREEENGRGNFPPRFSGLQFPNYSSELNVNALELDDSALYLCASSLRHLNYGYTFGSGTRLTVV.

The V gene is TRBV29-1, the J gene TRBJ2-7; 9 positions match TRBD1. Germline V CDR1 and CDR2: SQVTM, ANQGSEA. The CDR3 has 14 residues. V lost 6 bases and J lost 2; bases outside the gene matches: 8. The CDR3, as DNA: TGCAGCGTGCGGGACAGGGACCTTGCCTACGAGCAGTACTTC. Translation gives CSVRDRDLAYEQYF.

The chain couples TRBV7-9 to TRBJ1-2; 7 bases are a match to TRBD1. Trimming cost V 5 bases and J 7 bases; bases outside gene matches: 13. Germline values: CDR1 SEHNR, CDR2 FQNEAQ (reference sequence). The CDR3 runs 15 residues. This chain's CDR3 is CASSRWDRPRGGYTF. As DNA, the CDR3 is TGTGCCAGCAGCCGATGGGACAGACCTAGGGGTGGCTACACCTTC.

The chain is built from TRBV11-1 and TRBJ2-3; D unresolved. This CDR3 is 12 amino acids long. Trimming pared 1 base from V and 6 bases from J, leaving 5 bases between. In germline, CDR1 is SGHAT, CDR2 FQDESV (reference sequence). CDR3 amino acids: CASSLVFDTQYF. CDR3 DNA sequence: TGTGCCAGCAGCTTAGTGTTCGATACGCAGTATTTT.

The rearrangement joins TRBV2 to TRBJ1-3, with D unclear. CDR3 size: 16 residues. Trimming removed 4 bases from V and 0 bases from J, with 13 bases in between. The germline CDR1 and CDR2 sequences are SNHLY and FYNNEI. The CDR3 coding sequence is TGTGCCAGCAGTGTCCCTGAGTGGGGCTCTGGAAACACCATATATTTT. Amino acid sequence: CASSVPEWGSGNTIYF.

The V gene is TRBV4-1, the J gene TRBJ2-3; D gene unclear. The CDR3 spans 14 residues. V shed 1 base and J shed 8 bases, with 13 bases lying between them. CDR1 and CDR2 from the germline V gene are MGHRA and YSYEKL. In DNA, the CDR3 is TGCGCCAGCAGCCAAGGGATCCCCATTTCTACGCAGTATTTT. Encoded protein: CASSQGIPISTQYF.

This clone is a singleton in its sample. This chain joins TRBV11-3 and TRBJ2-1, with TRBD2 as a possible D gene (6 bases). CDR1 is SGHNT and CDR2 is YENEEA in the germline V gene. V dropped 4 bases and J dropped 0 bases, with 10 bases sitting between them. The CDR3 sequence is 15 residues long. CDR3 sequence (DNA): TGTGCCAGCAGCTCGGACGGGAGCTCCTACAATGAGCAGTTCTTC. It codes for CASSSDGSSYNEQFF.

The CDR3 loop is CASSSFKIYEQYF. The CDR3 coding sequence is TGTGCCAGCAGCTCGTTCAAAATTTACGAGCAGTACTTC. This sequence joins TRBV7-9 and TRBJ2-7; D is ambiguous. Germline values: CDR1 SEHNR, CDR2 FQNEAQ (reference sequence). This CDR3 region has 13 residues. The V end lost 4 bases, the J end lost 4 bases, and 11 bases lay between the germline ends.

This chain connects TRBV27 to TRBJ1-5; D unclear. CDR3 length: 18 amino acids. Germline values: CDR1 MNHEY, CDR2 SMNVEV (reference sequence). V was trimmed by 3 bases and J by 6 bases, leaving 24 bases between them. This chain's CDR3 is CASSFSFLGGSSGQPQHF. As DNA, the CDR3 is TGTGCCAGCAGTTTTAGTTTTTTAGGCGGATCTAGTGGTCAGCCCCAGCATTTT.

The chain recombines TRBV4-2 with TRBJ2-7; D is tentatively TRBD1 or TRBD2 (6 bases each). V lost 1 base and J lost 5, with 15 bases in between. The CDR3 covers 15 residues. Germline CDR1 is LGHNA and CDR2 is YNFKEQ. The CDR3 DNA follows: TGTGCCAGCAGCCAAGGGGGGGCTAGTAGGAACGAGCAGTACTTC. It encodes CASSQGGASRNEQYF.

This chain joins TRBV5-8 and TRBJ2-1, with D unresolved. V dropped 7 bases and J dropped 0 bases, with 8 bases sitting between them. The CDR3 runs to 13 residues. Germline V gene lookup returns CDR1 SGHTS and CDR2 YDEGEE. The DNA for the CDR3 is TGTGCCAGCCTCCGAGGCTCCTACAATGAGCAGTTCTTC. Translation: CASLRGSYNEQFF.

V is TRBV14 and J is TRBJ2-7; D is undetermined. From germline, CDR1 is SGHDN and CDR2 FVKESK. There are 17 residues in the CDR3. V lost 0 bases to trimming and J lost 5 bases, with 20 bases between them. CDR3 sequence: CASSQDPSPAWFNEQYF. The CDR3, as DNA: TGTGCCAGCAGCCAAGACCCTAGTCCGGCATGGTTTAACGAGCAGTACTTC.

V is TRBV7-9 and J is TRBJ2-1; possibly TRBD2 for D (6 bases). Trimming removed 4 bases from V and 10 bases from J, with 8 bases in between. Per the germline V gene, CDR1 is SEHNR and CDR2 is FQNEAQ (reference sequence). The length of the CDR3 is 11 residues. The CDR3: CASSYRGEQFF. The CDR3 nucleotides are TGTGCCAGCAGCTACCGGGGGGAGCAGTTCTTC.

The DNA of the CDR3 is TGTGCCAGCAGTGAAGTATGGGGGAGCAGGAATGAGCAGTTCTTC. This translates into CASSEVWGSRNEQFF. The chain links TRBV6-1 to TRBJ2-1; the D gene could be TRBD1 or TRBD2 (5 bases each). The germline V gene encodes CDR1 MNHNS and CDR2 SASEGT. CDR3 length: 15 residues. Between the trimmed V and J ends, which lost 1 base and 7 bases, there was a span of 14 bases.